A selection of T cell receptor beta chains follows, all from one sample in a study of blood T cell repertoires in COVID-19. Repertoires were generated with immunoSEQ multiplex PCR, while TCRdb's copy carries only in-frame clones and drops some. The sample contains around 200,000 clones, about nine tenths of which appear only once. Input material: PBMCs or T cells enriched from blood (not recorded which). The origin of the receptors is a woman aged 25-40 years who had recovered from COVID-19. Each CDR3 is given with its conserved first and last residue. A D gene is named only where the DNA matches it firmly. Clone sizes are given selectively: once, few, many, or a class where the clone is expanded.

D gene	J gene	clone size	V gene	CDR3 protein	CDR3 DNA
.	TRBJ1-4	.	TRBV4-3	CASSLQGSLFATNEKLFF	TGCGCCAGCAGCCTACAGGGAAGTTTGTTTGCAACTAATGAAAAACTGTTTTTT
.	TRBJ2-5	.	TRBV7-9	CASSLAREETQYF	TGTGCCAGCAGCTTGGCCAGGGAAGAGACCCAGTACTTC
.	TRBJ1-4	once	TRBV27	CASRPDRPREKLFF	TGTGCCAGCAGACCCGACCGTCCCAGGGAAAAACTGTTTTTT
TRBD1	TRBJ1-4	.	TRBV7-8	CASSGGTNEKLFF	TGTGCTTCTTCAGGGGGAACTAATGAAAAACTGTTTTTT
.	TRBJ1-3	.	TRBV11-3	CASSFTNVDTIYF	TGTGCCAGCAGCTTCACGAACGTAGACACCATATATTTT
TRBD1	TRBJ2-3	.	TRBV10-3	CAISGGQSTDTQYF	TGTGCCATCAGTGGGGGACAGAGCACAGATACGCAGTATTTT
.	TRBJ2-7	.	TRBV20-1	CSARDSYEQYF	TGCAGTGCTAGGGACAGCTACGAGCAGTACTTC
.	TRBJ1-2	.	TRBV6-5	CASSRLGSLGGGYTF	TGTGCCAGCAGTCGCCTTGGGAGCCTGGGGGGTGGCTACACCTTC
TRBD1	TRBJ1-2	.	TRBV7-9	CASSLGTGAWTF	TGTGCCAGCAGCTTAGGGACAGGGGCCTGGACCTTC
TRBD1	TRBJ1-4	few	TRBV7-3	CAINRGPTNEKLFF	TGTGCCATTAACAGGGGCCCAACTAATGAAAAACTGTTTTTT
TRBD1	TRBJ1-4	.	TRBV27	CASRDTGGDEKLFF	TGTGCCAGCAGAGACACAGGGGGCGATGAAAAACTGTTTTTT
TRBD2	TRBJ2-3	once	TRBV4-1	CASSQLAGGLSSTDTQYF	TGCGCCAGCAGCCAACTAGCGGGGGGCCTCTCAAGCACAGATACGCAGTATTTT
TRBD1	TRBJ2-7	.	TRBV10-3	CAISEDRDGTRRLFYEQYF	TGTGCCATCAGTGAGGACAGGGACGGAACCCGCCGCCTTTTTTACGAGCAGTACTTC
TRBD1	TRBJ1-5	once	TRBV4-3	CASSQDRTQGQPQHF	TGCGCCAGCAGCCAAGATCGGACACAGGGGCAGCCCCAGCATTTT
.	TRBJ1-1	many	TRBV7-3	CASRTGHYTEAFF	TGTGCCAGCAGAACGGGACATTACACTGAAGCTTTCTTT
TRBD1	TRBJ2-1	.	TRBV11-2	CASSLARGTGVYNEQFF	TGTGCCAGCAGCTTAGCCCGGGGGACAGGAGTTTACAATGAGCAGTTCTTC
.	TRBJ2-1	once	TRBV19	CASSITGLAGNEQFF	TGTGCCAGTAGTATTACAGGGCTTGCGGGCAATGAGCAGTTCTTC
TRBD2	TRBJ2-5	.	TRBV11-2	CASSPRTSSQETQYF	TGTGCCAGCAGCCCGAGGACTAGCAGCCAAGAGACCCAGTACTTC
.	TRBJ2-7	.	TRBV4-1	CASSQGTGVREQYF	TGCGCCAGCAGCCAAGGGACGGGAGTTAGGGAGCAGTACTTC
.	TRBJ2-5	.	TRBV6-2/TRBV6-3	CASSSLPSTVQETQYF	TGTGCCAGCAGTTCTCTACCATCAACGGTTCAAGAGACCCAGTACTTC
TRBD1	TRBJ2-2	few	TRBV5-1	CASSLTPQGDTGELFF	TGCGCCAGCAGCTTGACCCCACAGGGGGACACCGGGGAGCTGTTTTTT
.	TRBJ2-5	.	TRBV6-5	CASSQRSDQETQYF	TGTGCCAGCAGCCAACGGAGCGACCAAGAGACCCAGTACTTC
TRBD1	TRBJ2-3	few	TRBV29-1	CSVGDRADTQYF	TGCAGCGTGGGGGACAGGGCAGATACGCAGTATTTT
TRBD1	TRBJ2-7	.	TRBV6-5	CASSYSRTGPYEQYF	TGTGCCAGCAGTTACTCACGGACAGGCCCCTACGAGCAGTACTTC
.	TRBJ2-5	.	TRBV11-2	CASSLDLAPGETQYF	TGTGCCAGCAGCTTAGATCTGGCGCCAGGAGAGACCCAGTACTTC
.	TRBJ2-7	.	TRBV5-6	CASSFAPGQNYEQYF	TGTGCCAGCAGCTTCGCTCCGGGACAAAACTACGAGCAGTACTTC
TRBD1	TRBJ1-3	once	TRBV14	CASSHGTVAGNTIYF	TGTGCCAGCAGCCACGGGACAGTCGCAGGAAACACCATATATTTT
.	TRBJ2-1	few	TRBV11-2	CASSLEAQRSSYNEQFF	TGTGCCAGCAGCTTAGAGGCACAAAGAAGCTCCTACAATGAGCAGTTCTTC
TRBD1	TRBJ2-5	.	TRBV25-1	CASSEFGQAQETQYF	TGTGCCAGCAGTGAATTTGGACAGGCACAAGAGACCCAGTACTTC
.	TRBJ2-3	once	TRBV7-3	CASSLTGGVTDTQYF	TGTGCCAGCAGCTTAACCGGAGGGGTCACAGATACGCAGTATTTT
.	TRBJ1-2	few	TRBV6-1	CASSEAQGGGYGYTF	TGTGCCAGCAGTGAAGCCCAGGGAGGAGGCTATGGCTACACCTTC
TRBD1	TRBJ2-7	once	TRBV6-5	CASSPGTGSYEQYF	TGTGCCAGCAGTCCCGGGACAGGGTCCTACGAGCAGTACTTC
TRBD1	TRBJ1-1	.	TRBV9	CASSLGQGAEAFF	TGTGCCAGCAGCCTCGGACAGGGGGCTGAAGCTTTCTTT
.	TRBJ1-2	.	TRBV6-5	CATETNYGYTF	TGTGCCACCGAGACTAACTATGGCTACACCTTC
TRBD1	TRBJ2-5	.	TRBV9	CASSVDGDRDRQETQYF	TGTGCCAGCAGCGTAGATGGAGACCGGGACAGACAAGAGACCCAGTACTTC
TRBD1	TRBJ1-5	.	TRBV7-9	CASSSGTGVSNQPQHF	TGTGCCAGCAGCTCCGGGACAGGTGTTAGCAATCAGCCCCAGCATTTT
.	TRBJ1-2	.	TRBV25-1	CASSAIDSHYGYTF	TGTGCCAGCAGTGCTATAGACAGTCACTATGGCTACACCTTC
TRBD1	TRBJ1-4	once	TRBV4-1	CASSQTTGGGEKLFF	TGCGCCAGCAGCCAAACGACAGGGGGGGGTGAAAAACTGTTTTTT
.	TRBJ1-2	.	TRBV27	CASRRTDVYGYTF	TGTGCCAGCAGGCGGACAGATGTTTATGGCTACACCTTC
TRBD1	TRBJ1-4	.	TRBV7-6	CASSHRQGATNEKLFF	TGTGCCAGCAGCCACAGACAGGGTGCAACTAATGAAAAACTGTTTTTT
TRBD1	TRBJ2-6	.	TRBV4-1	CASSLGQGISGANVLTF	TGCGCCAGCAGTTTGGGACAGGGAATCTCTGGGGCCAACGTCCTGACTTTC
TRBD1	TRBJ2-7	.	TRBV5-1	CASSLNAGTASYEQYF	TGCGCCAGCAGCTTGAATGCCGGGACAGCCTCCTACGAGCAGTACTTC
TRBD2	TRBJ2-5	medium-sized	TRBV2	CASRGEGIAAQYF	TGTGCCAGCCGAGGGGAGGGAATTGCGGCCCAGTACTTC
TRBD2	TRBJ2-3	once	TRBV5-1	CASSLALLAGEESSTDTQYF	TGCGCCAGCAGCTTGGCCCTCTTAGCGGGGGAGGAAAGTAGCACAGATACGCAGTATTTT
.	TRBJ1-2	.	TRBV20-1	CSASLHRALGGYTF	TGCAGTGCTAGTCTCCACAGGGCCCTCGGCGGCTACACCTTC
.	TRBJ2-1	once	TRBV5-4	CASSWGQEQFF	TGTGCCAGCAGCTGGGGGCAGGAGCAGTTCTTC
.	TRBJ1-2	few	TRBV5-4	CASRPAGTPNYGYTF	TGTGCCAGCAGACCCGCCGGGACACCTAACTATGGCTACACCTTC
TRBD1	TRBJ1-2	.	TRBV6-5	CASSSTETGGARGYTF	TGTGCCAGCAGTTCAACCGAGACAGGGGGCGCGCGGGGCTACACCTTC
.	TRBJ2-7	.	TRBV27	CASSPPPGTREQYF	TGTGCCAGCAGTCCACCCCCGGGAACGAGGGAGCAGTACTTC
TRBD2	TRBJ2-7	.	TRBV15	CATSRDRASGGYEQYF	TGTGCCACCAGCAGAGACCGGGCTAGCGGGGGCTACGAGCAGTACTTC
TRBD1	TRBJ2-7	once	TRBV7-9	CASSPAPGQGDFVQYF	TGTGCCAGCAGTCCGGCCCCGGGACAGGGGGATTTCGTGCAGTACTTC
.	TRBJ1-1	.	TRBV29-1	CSVDRGAFF	TGCAGCGTTGATAGGGGAGCTTTCTTT